The clone carrying this T cell receptor beta chain has just a few counts. Its antigen is unknown. CDR3 length: 15 amino acids. The J segment lost 4 bases and the V segment lost 6 bases, leaving 9 bases of the junction unmatched. CDR1 is SQVTM, CDR2 ANQGSEA, per germline. The data originate from a study of CD8+ T cells in alopecia areata. Study overall: Administration of oral tofacitinib to treated patients was at 5 to 10 mg twice daily. Dosing spanned 6 to 18 months on tofacitinib, then 6 months off drug.

General observations from the study: Whereas mice showed it more clearly, TCR sharing across patients was murkier, possibly because of HLA.

Researchers took lesional scalp punch biopsies and peripheral blood from people who were alopecia areata patients. Following extraction, RNA underwent reverse transcription to cDNA, which served as the sequencing template. Using immunoSEQ multiplex PCR, the repertoire was profiled, and TCRdb retains in-frame clones only, with some absent. The sample yields 120,000 or so clones, 35% to 40% seen once. The receptor was derived from a human donor with alopecia areata. The sequenced sample consisted of CD4+ T cells sorted from blood. This rearrangement joins TRBV29-1 to TRBJ2-6, with 7 bases identical to TRBD2. The CDR3 region has the DNA TGCAGCGTGGCGGGCGGGGGAGACGGGGCCAACGTCCTGACTTTC. It translates to CSVAGGGDGANVLTF.